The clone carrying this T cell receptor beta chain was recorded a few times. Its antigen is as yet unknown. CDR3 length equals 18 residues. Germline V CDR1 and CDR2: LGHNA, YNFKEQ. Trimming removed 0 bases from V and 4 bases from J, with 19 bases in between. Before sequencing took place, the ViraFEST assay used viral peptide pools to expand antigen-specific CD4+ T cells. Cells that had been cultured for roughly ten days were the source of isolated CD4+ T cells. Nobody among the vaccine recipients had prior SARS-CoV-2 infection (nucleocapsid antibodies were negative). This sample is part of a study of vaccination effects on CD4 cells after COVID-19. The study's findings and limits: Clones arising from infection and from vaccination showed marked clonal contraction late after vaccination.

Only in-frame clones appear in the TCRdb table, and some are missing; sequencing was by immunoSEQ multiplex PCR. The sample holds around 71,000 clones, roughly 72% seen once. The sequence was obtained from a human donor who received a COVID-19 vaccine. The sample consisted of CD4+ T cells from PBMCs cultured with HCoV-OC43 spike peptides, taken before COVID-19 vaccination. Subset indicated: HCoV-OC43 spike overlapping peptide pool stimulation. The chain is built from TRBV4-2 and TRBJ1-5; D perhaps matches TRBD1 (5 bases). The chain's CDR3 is CASSQEVRVGIRNQPQHF. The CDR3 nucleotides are TGTGCCAGCAGCCAAGAAGTCAGGGTGGGAATCCGAAATCAGCCCCAGCATTTT.